The 26 T cell receptor beta chains listed next were all sequenced from one sample in a study of regulatory T cells in long-lasting Graves disease. The time point is: newly diagnosed GD, antithyroid drugs for less than 3 months. RNA isolated from PBMCs was used to make the TCR library. Arm-PCR of CDR3 regions and iRepertoire HTBI primers were the basis on which TCR beta libraries were built. TCRdb processed the multiplex PCR reads anew with MiXCR; each CDR3 protein has one entry. The table has about 220,000 distinct CDR3 sequences, roughly a fifth seen once. The sample was also linked to a second study, of T cells in Graves' hyperthyroidism and ophthalmopathy.

Material: peripheral blood mononuclear cells (PBMCs), obtained at new diagnosis, from a patient treated with antithyroid drugs. The receptors were sampled from a woman in her twenties or thirties with Graves disease.

This clonotype was observed many times. The chain is built from TRBV10-3 and TRBJ1-1; D remains ambiguous. Trimming shortened V by 8 bases and J by 1 base, and 11 bases separated the two germline ends. The germline gives CDR1 ENHRY, CDR2 SYGVKD. CDR3 length equals 13 residues. The CDR3 is CAIRRGANTEAFF. CDR3 nucleotides: TGTGCCATCCGGCGGGGAGCGAACACTGAAGCTTTCTTT.

This clonotype was found many times. The rearrangement links TRBV6-1 to TRBJ2-2, with TRBD2 matching 14 bases. The V segment lost 6 bases and the J segment 7 bases; nucleotides outside the gene matches: 4. The CDR3 runs to 15 residues. The germline V gene encodes CDR1 MNHNS and CDR2 SASEGT. CDR3 amino acids: CASRTSGGVIGELFF. The CDR3 region has the DNA TGTGCCAGCAGGACTAGCGGGGGGGTCATCGGGGAGCTGTTTTTT.

This clonotype has only a few counts. V is TRBV7-9 and J is TRBJ2-1; 9 nucleotides match TRBD2. The germline V gene encodes CDR1 SEHNR and CDR2 FQNEAQ (reference sequence). The CDR3 is made up of 17 amino acids. V lost 1 base to trimming and J lost 7 bases; unmatched junction nucleotides: 11. The CDR3 DNA reads TGTGCCAGCAGCTTAGAATCCGGGACTAGCCCGAGGAATGAGCAGTTCTTC. It is translated as CASSLESGTSPRNEQFF.

This clonotype was found many times. The chain recombines TRBV25-1 with TRBJ1-4; 10 positions agree with TRBD1. The CDR3 contains 15 residues. Germline V CDR1 and CDR2: MGHDK, SYGVNS. V was pared by 4 bases and J by 6 bases, with 5 bases of the junction left unmatched. CDR3 in amino acids: CASSAPGQGHEKLFF. The CDR3 DNA reads as TGTGCCAGCAGTGCTCCGGGACAGGGGCATGAAAAACTGTTTTTT.

This clonotype has a count of ten or more. The junction and the germline gene differ at one end; a read error may be behind it. The chain joins TRBV5-1 to TRBJ1-2; D remains ambiguous. The CDR3 has 15 amino acids. Per the germline V gene, CDR1 is SGHRS and CDR2 is YFSETQ. The CDR3 DNA reads as TGTGCCAGCAGCCCGCGCTCGGGCTTCGAGAGGGGCTACACCTTC. Amino acids: CASSPRSGFERGYTF.

This clonotype was counted ten times or more. The rearrangement uses TRBV7-6 and TRBJ2-7; 8 bases are shared with TRBD2. Germline V gives CDR1 SGHVS, CDR2 FNYEAQ. This CDR3 contains 15 residues. Trimming at V came to 5 bases and at J to 5 bases, leaving 11 bases not matched to a gene. The CDR3 region is CASSPRGGPLHEQYF. CDR3 DNA sequence: TGTGCCAGCAGCCCCCGGGGGGGGCCCCTACACGAGCAGTACTTC.

This clonotype has a count of ten or more. The chain has TRBV28 and TRBJ1-5; tentatively, D is TRBD1 (6 bases). CDR3 length equals 17 residues. Germline V gene data show CDR1 as MDHEN and CDR2 as SYDVKM. V lost 4 bases, J lost 4 bases, and 20 bases lay in between. The chain's CDR3 is CASSSPSQGFGNQPQHF. The CDR3 nucleotides are TGTGCCAGCAGTTCACCCTCCCAGGGGTTTGGAAATCAGCCCCAGCATTTT.

This clonotype was counted many times. The V gene is TRBV3-1, the J gene TRBJ1-5; D gene unclear. CDR1 is LGHDT, CDR2 YNNKEL, per germline (reference sequence). The CDR3 covers 13 residues. With 1 base removed from V and 5 bases from J, the gap between germline ends came to 6 bases. DNA of the CDR3: TGTGCCAGCAGCCAAGGGGCCCATCAGCCCCAGCATTTT. This translates into CASSQGAHQPQHF.

This clonotype showed up many times. This rearrangement joins TRBV27 to TRBJ2-1; 7 nucleotides agree with TRBD1. V lost 6 bases to trimming and J lost 1 base; unmatched junction nucleotides: 9. CDR1 is MNHEY, CDR2 SMNVEV, per germline (reference sequence). The CDR3 length is 16 residues. CDR3 DNA sequence: TGTGCCAGCAGCCTCCCCGACAGGGTATCCTACAATGAGCAGTTCTTC. Its translation: CASSLPDRVSYNEQFF.

The chain carries TRBV5-8 and TRBJ1-2, with a weak D call TRBD1 (5 bases). Trimming removed 0 bases at V and 4 bases at J, with 13 bases between. CDR1 SGHTS and CDR2 YDEGEE come from the germline V gene. The CDR3 length is 15 residues. For the CDR3, the DNA is TGTGCCAGCAGCTTGGTTCTTAGACAGATCTATGGCTACACCTTC. As protein: CASSLVLRQIYGYTF.

Comments on this clonotype: This probably arose from a read error, given a far larger clone one base away. The gene calls are TRBV11-3 and TRBJ1-1; D is undetermined. Trimming removed 5 bases from V and 1 base from J, with 14 bases in between. Per the germline V gene, CDR1 is SGHNT and CDR2 is YENEEA. This CDR3 has 15 amino acids. CDR3 in DNA: TGTGCCAGCAGCCCGGGATGCAGGCAGAACACTGAAGCTTTCTTT. It specifies CASSPGCRQNTEAFF. Full variable domain (missing parts from reference TRBV11-3 and TRBJ1-1): EAGVVQSPRYKIIEKKQPVAFWCNPISGHNTLYWYLQNLGQGPELLIRYENEEAVDDSQLPKDRFSAERLKGVDSTLKIQPAELGDSAVYLCASSPGCRQNTEAFFGQGTRLTVV.

This clonotype was counted ten times or more. V is TRBV5-1 and J is TRBJ2-2; D gene uncertain. The CDR3 contains 15 residues. Trimming removed 0 bases from V and 4 bases from J, with 10 bases in between. Germline-derived CDR1 and CDR2 are SGHRS and YFSETQ. DNA of the CDR3: TGCGCCAGCAGCTTGGCCCAGGTCGGCACCGGGGAGCTGTTTTTT. This encodes CASSLAQVGTGELFF.

This clonotype was found many times. This chain connects TRBV2 to TRBJ2-5; weak D call: TRBD1 (5 bases). This CDR3 is built from 18 residues. Per germline, CDR1 SNHLY and CDR2 FYNNEI. With 5 bases removed from V and 0 bases from J, the gap between germline ends came to 22 bases. The CDR3 DNA sequence: TGTGCCAGCAGTTTACCCCCAGGGCAGGTTTGTTACCAAGAGACCCAGTACTTC. Translating it yields CASSLPPGQVCYQETQYF. The full variable domain, its missing parts supplied by reference TRBV2 and TRBJ2-5, is EPEVTQTPSHQVTQMGQEVILRCVPISNHLYFYWYRQILGQKVEFLVSFYNNEISEKSEIFDDQFSVERPDGSNFTLKIRSTKLEDSAMYFCASSLPPGQVCYQETQYFGPGTRLLVL.

The gene calls are TRBV18 and TRBJ2-7; D gene unclear. V lost 5 bases and J lost 4, with 18 bases in between. This CDR3 is 15 amino acids long. Germline lookup yields CDR1 KGHSH and CDR2 LQKENI. CDR3 protein: CASSTRQTRKYEQYF. DNA of the CDR3: TGTGCCAGCTCAACGAGGCAGACCCGTAAGTACGAGCAGTACTTC.

Of note for this clonotype: An end of the junction does not agree with germline; a read error may underlie this. The CDR3 region is CASSFKVTGELFF. CDR3 DNA sequence: TGTGCTAGCAGCTTCAAGGTCACCGGGGAGCTGTTTTTT. The genes are TRBV7-7 and TRBJ2-2, with unresolved D. Germline loops: CDR1 SSHAT, CDR2 FNYEAQ (reference sequence). The CDR3 totals 13 residues.

The chain recombines TRBV11-2 with TRBJ1-6; 8 nucleotides agree with TRBD1. The CDR3 totals 14 residues. With 5 bases clipped from V and 10 bases from J, the junction kept 7 bases outside the gene matches. Germline CDR1 SGHAT, CDR2 FQNNGV. The CDR3 sequence: CASSPDRAGSPLHF. The CDR3 DNA follows: TGTGCCAGCAGCCCGGACAGGGCTGGGTCACCCCTCCACTTT.

This clonotype was counted ten times or more. This rearrangement joins TRBV28 to TRBJ2-5; 8 bases map to TRBD1. V lost 6 bases to trimming and J lost 4 bases; unmatched junction nucleotides: 10. The CDR3 covers 15 residues. CDR1 is MDHEN, CDR2 SYDVKM, per germline. CDR3 protein: CASSWSGGVAETQYF. The CDR3, as DNA: TGTGCCAGCAGCTGGTCAGGGGGCGTTGCAGAGACCCAGTACTTC.

Concerning this clonotype: The conserved closing phenylalanine or tryptophan is absent in this CDR3, likely reflecting a read error. The genes are TRBV30 and TRBJ2-7; D is undetermined. The germline gives CDR1 GTSNPN, CDR2 SVGIG (reference sequence). Trimming took off 5 bases at V and 2 bases at J, with 13 bases between the two ends. The CDR3 is 13 residues long. CDR3 sequence (DNA): TGTGCCTGGGCAAAGACTGATACCTACGAGCAGTACTTA. Translated, it gives CAWAKTDTYEQYL.

This clonotype was picked up many times. The chain joins TRBV7-3 to TRBJ1-1; perhaps TRBD1 as D (5 bases). Germline V CDR1 and CDR2: SGHTA, FQGTGA. V lost 0 bases, J lost 1 base, and 9 bases lay in between. The CDR3 runs 15 residues. This chain's CDR3 is CASSLTFGGNTEAFF. CDR3 nucleotide sequence: TGTGCCAGCAGCTTAACGTTTGGGGGGAACACTGAAGCTTTCTTT.

The V call is TRBV19, the J call TRBJ2-5, with 8 bases that match TRBD2. The CDR3 has 19 residues. The germline gives CDR1 LNHDA, CDR2 SQIVND (reference sequence). The trim removed 3 bases at V and 5 bases at J, leaving 20 bases unmatched. This CDR3 reads CASSMRGARGKTRGETQYF. The CDR3 region has the DNA TGTGCCAGTAGTATGCGGGGGGCGCGGGGAAAAACGAGGGGGGAGACCCAGTACTTC.

This clonotype was detected ten times or more. The V gene is TRBV2, the J gene TRBJ1-5; D ambiguous. Trimming removed 7 bases from V and 0 bases from J, with 7 bases in between. The CDR3 length is 13 residues. The germline gives CDR1 SNHLY, CDR2 FYNNEI. The chain's CDR3 is CASTLVSNQPQHF. The CDR3 DNA reads as TGTGCCAGCACTCTGGTTAGCAATCAGCCCCAGCATTTT.

This chain connects TRBV20-1 to TRBJ2-7; 12 bases fit TRBD2. V was pared by 0 bases and J by 5 bases, with 8 bases of the junction left unmatched. Germline CDR1 DFQATT, CDR2 SNEGSKA (reference sequence). This CDR3 is 16 amino acids long. CDR3 sequence reads: CSARDGTSGFTHEQYF. CDR3 nucleotide sequence: TGCAGTGCTAGAGACGGGACTAGCGGGTTCACCCACGAGCAGTACTTC.

This clonotype was counted ten times or more. The chain combines TRBV2 with TRBJ1-2; D possibly corresponds to TRBD1 (6 bases). The V end lost 2 bases, the J end lost 6 bases, and 13 bases lay between the germline ends. Germline V gene sequence: CDR1 SNHLY, CDR2 FYNNEI. The CDR3 totals 14 residues. In nucleotides, the CDR3 is TGTGCCAGCAGTGAAAGGGGGTACACGGATGGCTACACCTTC. Its translation is CASSERGYTDGYTF.

At least ten counts were recorded for this clonotype. This may stem from a read error, because a much larger clone lies one nucleotide away. The J gene is TRBJ1-1, the V gene TRBV12-3 or TRBV12-4; D possibly corresponds to TRBD1 (6 bases). This CDR3 is 14 amino acids long. In DNA form, the CDR3 reads TGTGCCGGCAGTTTGGGGGCTATGAACACTGAAGCTTTCTTT. Translating it yields CAGSLGAMNTEAFF.

This clonotype has more than one count but fewer than ten. A much more abundant neighbour one base away suggests this may be a read error. This sequence joins TRBV5-1 and TRBJ2-1; D perhaps matches TRBD2 (5 bases). Trimming stripped 5 bases from V and 5 bases from J, with 14 bases between. Germline values: CDR1 SGHRS, CDR2 YFSETQ. The length of the CDR3 is 14 residues. CDR3 sequence: CASRVGITHNEQFF. Written as DNA, the CDR3 is TGCGCCAGCAGGGTCGGGATTACACACAATGAGCAGTTCTTC.

This clonotype has ten or more counts. The gene calls are TRBV6-2 or TRBV6-3 and TRBJ2-1; D is possibly TRBD2 (5 bases). The V gene lost 1 base and the J gene lost 9 bases, with 7 bases spanning the gap. Germline loops: CDR1 MNHEY, CDR2 SVGEGT. This CDR3 region has 12 residues. This CDR3 is CASSYFAGEQFF. The DNA for the CDR3 is TGTGCCAGCAGTTACTTTGCGGGTGAGCAGTTCTTC.